This T cell receptor beta chain emerged from a study of T cells in Graves' hyperthyroidism and ophthalmopathy. This clonotype was counted many times. Its specificity is unknown. Study results and caveats: Blood also contained most expanded thyroid clonotypes above 0.001.

The TCR beta CDR3 regions underwent amplification using RNA transcripts as the source. Using the HTBI primer set, a first-round RT-PCR was run on the TCR CDR3. MiXCR was run by TCRdb on the multiplex PCR reads, yielding one entry per CDR3 protein. The sample has about 540,000 distinct CDR3 sequences, about 43% seen once. Germline V gene lookup returns CDR1 SQVTM and CDR2 ANQGSEA. This CDR3 region has 13 residues. The V gene lost 7 bases and the J gene lost 6 bases, with 13 bases spanning the gap. This TCR was recovered from a woman aged 18 to 35 with Graves' hyperthyroidism. V is TRBV29-1 and J is TRBJ1-6; D is ambiguous. Sequencing used peripheral blood or thyroid tissue (not recorded which). The CDR3 is CSAKGGSNSPLHF. The CDR3 DNA reads TGCAGCGCCAAAGGAGGGAGTAATTCACCCCTCCACTTT.